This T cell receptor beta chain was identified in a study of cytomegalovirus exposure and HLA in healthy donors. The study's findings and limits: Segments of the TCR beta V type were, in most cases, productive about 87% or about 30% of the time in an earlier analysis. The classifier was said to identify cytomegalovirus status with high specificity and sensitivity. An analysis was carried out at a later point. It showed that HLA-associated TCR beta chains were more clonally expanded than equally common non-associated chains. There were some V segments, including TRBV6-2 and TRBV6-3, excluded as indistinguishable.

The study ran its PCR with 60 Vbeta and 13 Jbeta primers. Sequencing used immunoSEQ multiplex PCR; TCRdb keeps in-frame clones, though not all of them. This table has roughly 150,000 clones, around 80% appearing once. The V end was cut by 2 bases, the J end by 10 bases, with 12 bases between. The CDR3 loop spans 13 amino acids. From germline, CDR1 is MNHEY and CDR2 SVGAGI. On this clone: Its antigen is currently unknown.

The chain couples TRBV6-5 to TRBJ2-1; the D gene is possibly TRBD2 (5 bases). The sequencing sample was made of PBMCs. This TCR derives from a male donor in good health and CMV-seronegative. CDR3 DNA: TGTGCCAGCAGTTACGCGGGCAGAGAAGAGCAGTTCTTC. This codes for CASSYAGREEQFF.